This T cell receptor (beta chain) was found in a study of T cells after yellow fever vaccination. Study background: Fractions of limited cellularity were prepared by means of SMART-Seq v4 Ultra Low Input. Study-wide results and caveats: Primary-vaccination clones mostly resurfaced post-booster (about 95% CD4, under 90% CD8). Repertoires obtained by FACS sorting could include abundant clonotypes that entered as contaminants from the bulk population.

Note on this clonotype: What it recognizes is unknown.

Germline V CDR1 and CDR2: LGHDT, YNNKEL (reference sequence). The junction had 6 bases not matched to a gene; V was cut back by 6 bases and J by 5 bases. This CDR3 is built from 13 residues. TCRdb re-analysed the 5' RACE reads in MiXCR, keeping a single row per CDR3 protein. Seen here are under 550,000 distinct CDR3 sequences, 21% observed once, and the top ten hold less than 20%. The chain employs TRBV3-1 and TRBJ1-1; 7 bases are shared with TRBD1. Sequencing was performed on PBMCs, taken 21 days after the first yellow fever vaccination. The TCR comes from a man aged 18 to 29 who received the YFV17D yellow fever vaccine. CDR3 DNA sequence: TGTGCCAGCAGACAACAGGGGTCTACTGAAGCTTTCTTT. It specifies CASRQQGSTEAFF.